The 9 T cell receptor beta chains given below trace back to one sample, sequenced in a study of T cell repertoires in aging, cancer and after chemotherapy. Peripheral blood genomic DNA, not sorted cells or RNA, was the template. TRB rearrangements spanning V, D and J were amplified using mixed TRB-A/B primers. TCRdb re-called the multiplex PCR reads through MiXCR, storing one row per CDR3 protein. The table records some 790 distinct CDR3 sequences, more than 25% of them present only once. Sequencing input: blood. These receptors were obtained from a human donor with a blood cancer.

This clonotype is labeled medium-sized (0.01 to 0.1%). The V and J genes are TRBV6-2 or TRBV6-3 and TRBJ1-2, with 8 positions matching TRBD1. Trimming cost V 6 bases and J 8 bases; bases outside gene matches: 2. Germline lookup yields CDR1 MNHEY and CDR2 SVGEGT. The CDR3 is 11 amino acids. CDR3 in amino acids: CASRDRDGYTF. As DNA, the CDR3 is TGTGCCAGCAGGGACAGGGACGGCTACACCTTC.

This clonotype has more than one count but fewer than ten. The V and J genes are TRBV18 and TRBJ1-4; TRBD1 is a possible D gene (5 bases). The CDR3 has 14 amino acids. V lost 2 bases and J lost 8, with 12 bases in between. Germline CDR1 KGHSH, CDR2 LQKENI. CDR3 protein: CASSPGRVNEKLFF. CDR3 coding DNA: TGTGCCAGCTCACCAGGCAGGGTTAACGAAAAACTGTTTTTT.

The chain carries TRBV20-1 and TRBJ1-4, with D perhaps matching TRBD1 (6 bases). V was cut by 4 bases and J by 7 bases, with 13 bases left in between. This CDR3 contains 13 residues. Germline CDR1 and CDR2: DFQATT and SNEGSKA (reference sequence). The CDR3 is CSANSRGGEKLFF. The CDR3, as DNA: TGCAGTGCTAATAGCAGGGGTGGTGAAAAACTGTTTTTT.

This clonotype came up a few times. This chain joins TRBV27 and TRBJ2-7, with D perhaps TRBD1 (7 bases). Germline-derived CDR1 and CDR2 are MNHEY and SMNVEV (reference sequence). V was trimmed by 8 bases and J by 10 bases, leaving 21 bases between them. CDR3 size: 13 residues. The DNA for the CDR3 is TGTGCCAGCTCCCCGGACAGGAGGGCCGCCCAGTACTTC. Its translation: CASSPDRRAAQYF.

By share, this clonotype ranks as large. V usage is TRBV30 and J usage is TRBJ2-7; no clear D. Germline V gene sequence: CDR1 GTSNPN, CDR2 SVGIG (reference sequence). The length of the CDR3 is 11 residues. Deletions cut 2 bases from V and 4 bases from J, with 6 bases between. CDR3 residues: CAWSSRYEQYF. DNA for the CDR3: TGTGCCTGGAGTTCTCGTTACGAGCAGTACTTC.

The chain couples TRBV27 to TRBJ2-1, with 13 bases aligning to TRBD2. The CDR3 is 17 residues long. Germline values: CDR1 MNHEY, CDR2 SMNVEV (reference sequence). V dropped 5 bases and J dropped 3; count of bases not matched to a gene: 7. The CDR3 loop reads CASSPGTSGMFYNEQFF. CDR3 nucleotide sequence: TGTGCCAGCAGTCCTGGGACTAGCGGGATGTTCTACAATGAGCAGTTCTTC.

The chain links TRBV9 to TRBJ2-1, with 11 nucleotides matching TRBD2. Trimming cost V 0 bases and J 9 bases; bases outside gene matches: 5. Germline CDR1 reads SGDLS; CDR2 reads YYNGEE. The CDR3 extends over 15 amino acids. This CDR3 is CASSVDLAGGSEQFF. CDR3 in DNA: TGTGCCAGCAGCGTAGATCTAGCGGGAGGAAGTGAGCAGTTCTTC.

This clonotype was counted once. The J gene is TRBJ2-7, the V gene TRBV27; TRBD2 aligns across 11 bases. V shed 5 bases, J shed 0 bases, and the junction held 9 bases outside the gene matches. The CDR3 runs to 17 residues. Germline V gene sequence: CDR1 MNHEY, CDR2 SMNVEV (reference sequence). In DNA, the CDR3 is TGTGCCAGCAGTCCTGGGACTAGCGGAATGAGCTCCTACGAGCAGTACTTC. Protein product: CASSPGTSGMSSYEQYF.

The chain employs TRBV7-3 and TRBJ1-1; D unclear. The CDR3 has 11 residues. CDR1 SGHTA and CDR2 FQGTGA come from the germline V gene. Trimming took off 5 bases at V and 3 bases at J, with 4 bases between the two ends. The CDR3 loop is CASSPDTEAFF. Written as DNA, the CDR3 is TGTGCCAGCAGCCCCGACACTGAAGCTTTCTTT.